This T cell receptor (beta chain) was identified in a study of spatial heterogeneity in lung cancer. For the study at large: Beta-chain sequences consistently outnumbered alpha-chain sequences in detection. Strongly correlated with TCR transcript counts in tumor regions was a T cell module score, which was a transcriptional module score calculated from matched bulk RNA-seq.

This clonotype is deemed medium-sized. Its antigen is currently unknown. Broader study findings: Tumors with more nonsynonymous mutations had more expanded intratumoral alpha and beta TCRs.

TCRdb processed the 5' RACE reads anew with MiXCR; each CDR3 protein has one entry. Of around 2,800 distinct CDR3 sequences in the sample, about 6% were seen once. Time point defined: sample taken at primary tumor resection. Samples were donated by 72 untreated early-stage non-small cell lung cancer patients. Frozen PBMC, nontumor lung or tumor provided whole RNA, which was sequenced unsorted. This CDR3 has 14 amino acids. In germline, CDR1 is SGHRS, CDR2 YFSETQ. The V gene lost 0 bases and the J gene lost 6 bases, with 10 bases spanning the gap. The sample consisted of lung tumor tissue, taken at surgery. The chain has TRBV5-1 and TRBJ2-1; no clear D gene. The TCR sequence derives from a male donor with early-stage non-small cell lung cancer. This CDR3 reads CASSLGGSINEQFF. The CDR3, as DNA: TGCGCCAGCAGCTTGGGAGGCTCCATCAATGAGCAGTTCTTC.